The 10 T cell receptor beta chains below all came from one sample that was sequenced in a study of blood T cell repertoires in COVID-19. Assay: immunoSEQ multiplex PCR; the TCRdb copy retains only in-frame clones and omits some. The sample lists 70,000 or so clones, around 90% occurring once. Sequencing was done on a sample of peripheral blood. The source of these receptors is a woman of 80 years or more with active COVID-19.

The CDR3 DNA is TGTGCCAGCACAGGAACTGGAACCAACTCACCCCTCCACTTT. Protein sequence: CASTGTGTNSPLHF. This chain joins TRBV3-1 (or the pseudogene TRBV3-2) and TRBJ1-6; D is ambiguous. V lost 7 bases and J lost 10, with 17 bases in between. The germline V gene encodes CDR1 LGHDT and CDR2 YNNKEL (reference sequence). The CDR3 has 14 residues.

The CDR3 here is CASSFVINQPQHF. In DNA, the CDR3 is TGTGCCAGCAGTTTCGTAATCAATCAGCCCCAGCATTTT. The chain employs TRBV12-3 or TRBV12-4 and TRBJ1-5; D unclear. The CDR3 runs to 13 residues. The ends were cut back, 3 bases at V and 3 bases at J, with 6 bases in the middle.

This sequence joins TRBV6-9 and TRBJ2-1, with 8 bases matching TRBD2. V trimming: 6 bases; J trimming: 9 bases; junction bases outside the gene matches: 22. The germline gives CDR1 MNHGY, CDR2 SVAAGI. The CDR3 consists of 18 residues. CDR3 nucleotides: TGTGCCAGCAGCACCCCTATCTGCAAGCGGGAGACGATCGGTGAGCAGTTCTTC. Protein product: CASSTPICKRETIGEQFF.

This chain links TRBV5-4 with TRBJ2-7; 8 bases are a match to TRBD1. This CDR3 contains 15 residues. V gave up 0 bases and J gave up 4 bases; unmatched junction bases: 6. Germline loops: CDR1 SGHNT, CDR2 YYREEE (reference sequence). CDR3 amino acids: CASSLGFRGQYEQYF. The DNA of the CDR3 is TGTGCCAGCAGCTTGGGGTTCAGGGGGCAGTACGAGCAGTACTTC. Full variable domain (missing parts from reference TRBV5-4 and TRBJ2-7): ETGVTQSPTHLIKTRGQQVTLRCSSQSGHNTVSWYQQALGQGPQFIFQYYREEENGRGNFPPRFSGLQFPNYSSELNVNALELDDSALYLCASSLGFRGQYEQYFGPGTRLTVT.

The chain couples TRBV20-1 to TRBJ1-1, with TRBD1 as a possible D gene (5 bases). The ends were cut back, 3 bases at V and 5 bases at J, with 19 bases in the middle. The CDR3 is 15 residues long. Germline V gene data show CDR1 as DFQATT and CDR2 as SNEGSKA (reference sequence). The chain's CDR3 is CSASPIGASRTEAFF. In nucleotides, the CDR3 is TGCAGTGCTAGTCCAATAGGGGCCTCGAGGACTGAAGCTTTCTTT.

The CDR3 DNA reads TGTGCCAGCTGTGCGGCGGGGGGGACCTCCTACGAGCAGTACTTC. Amino acid sequence: CASCAAGGTSYEQYF. This rearrangement joins TRBV7-9 to TRBJ2-7; 9 bases are a match to TRBD2. This CDR3 has 15 amino acids. Losses at the gene ends were 8 bases for V and 0 bases for J; bases not matched to a gene: 8. Germline V gives CDR1 SEHNR, CDR2 FQNEAQ (reference sequence).

The chain joins TRBV27 to TRBJ2-7; D is possibly TRBD1 (5 bases). The germline gives CDR1 MNHEY, CDR2 SMNVEV (reference sequence). There are 15 residues in the CDR3. Trimming took 0 bases from V and 5 from J, leaving 14 bases between them. The CDR3 DNA sequence: TGTGCCAGCAGTTTATCGTCGAATCCAGGGAACGAGCAGTACTTC. The encoded protein is CASSLSSNPGNEQYF.

The CDR3 loop is CASSLTAGVNEQFF. In DNA, the CDR3 is TGTGCCAGCAGCTTAACAGCGGGGGTCAATGAGCAGTTCTTC. The V gene is TRBV7-3, the J gene TRBJ2-1; TRBD2 agrees at 8 bases. J gave up 6 bases and V 0 bases, and 1 base lay outside the gene matches. This CDR3 has 14 amino acids. Germline V gene lookup returns CDR1 SGHTA and CDR2 FQGTGA.

This clone appeared once. The chain has TRBV9 and TRBJ2-7; 9 bases fit TRBD1. Germline lookup yields CDR1 SGDLS and CDR2 YYNGEE. The CDR3 runs to 15 residues. V lost 0 bases to trimming and J lost 2 bases; unmatched junction nucleotides: 3. In DNA, the CDR3 is TGTGCCAGCAGCGTAGACGGGACAGGGCCCTACGAGCAGTACTTC. It yields the protein CASSVDGTGPYEQYF. Full variable domain (outside the CDR3, taken from reference TRBV9 and TRBJ2-7): DSGVTQTPKHLITATGQRVTLRCSPRSGDLSVYWYQQSLDQGLQFLIQYYNGEERAKGNILERFSAQQFPDLHSELNLSSLELGDSALYFCASSVDGTGPYEQYFGPGTRLTVT.

V is TRBV5-1 and J is TRBJ1-5; 7 bases align to TRBD1. Germline V lookup: CDR1 SGHRS, CDR2 YFSETQ. V was clipped by 3 bases and J by 5 bases; unmatched bases: 2. The CDR3 has 13 residues. The chain's CDR3 is CASSSDRDQPQHF. The CDR3 DNA sequence: TGCGCCAGCAGCTCCGACAGGGATCAGCCCCAGCATTTT.